Described below is a single T cell receptor beta chain sequence and its context. This clone showed up just a few times. There is no known antigen for this receptor. The record has no base qualities; no much larger clone is one base away. The library came from the immunoSEQ multiplex PCR assay. Held by TCRdb, this immuneACCESS table contains in-frame sequences only and omits some clones. Under half of the omission traces to an unresolved V gene where checked; the cause of the rest is unknown. This sample lists about 57,000 clones; approximately 86% were detected once. The ten largest make up under 6.5% of the sample. These data originate in a study of technical replicates of blood from several donors (dated by TCRdb to 2016 to 2017). The CDR3 holds 14 amino acids from the cysteine to the phenylalanine. Left in the record is the CDR3 DNA by itself, 42 bases read in frame from the first base. V trim: 4 bases; J trim: 2 bases; unmatched bases: 4. The germline V gene provides CDR1 LGHNA and CDR2 YNFKEQ.

The rearranged chain carries TRBV4-2 and TRBJ2-7; TRBD1 lines up with 8 middle nucleotides. This clonotype was obtained from a human donor in good health. Some clones in this sample may be carry-over from other donors' samples. The material sequenced was PBMCs. The encoded CDR3 is CASSRGTGPYEQYF. The DNA is as follows: TGTGCCAGCAGCCGAGGGACAGGACCCTACGAGCAGTACTTC.